A selection of T cell receptor beta chains follows, all from one sample in a study of vaccination effects on CD4 cells after COVID-19. Their antigens are not known. Assay used: immunoSEQ multiplex PCR; TCRdb lists only in-frame clones, some missing. The data contain 80,000 to 95,000 clones, around 77% of them singletons. The sample consisted of CD4+ T cells from PBMCs cultured with HCoV-OC43 spike peptides, taken after COVID-19 vaccination. The origin of the receptors is a human donor who received a COVID-19 vaccine. The conserved cysteine and the conserved F or W are not part of the CDR3 here. D genes are given only for firm matches. The listing skips clone size in some rows; elsewhere it reads once, few, many or a size class.

abundance: -; v_gene: TRBV6-5; d_gene: -; j_gene: TRBJ2-5; CDR3aa: ASMRGQETQY
abundance: -; v_gene: TRBV25-1; d_gene: -; j_gene: TRBJ1-1; CDR3aa: ASNRNTEAF
abundance: -; v_gene: TRBV5-8; d_gene: TRBD1; j_gene: TRBJ2-5; CDR3aa: ASSPGTGDVTQY
abundance: -; v_gene: TRBV9; d_gene: -; j_gene: TRBJ2-5; CDR3aa: ASSQGFETQY
abundance: -; v_gene: TRBV18; d_gene: -; j_gene: TRBJ1-5; CDR3aa: ASSPGGGHSQPQH
abundance: -; v_gene: TRBV7-3; d_gene: -; j_gene: TRBJ2-5; CDR3aa: ASSLRELGTQY
abundance: once; v_gene: TRBV5-1; d_gene: -; j_gene: TRBJ2-3; CDR3aa: ASSLGMVRGFGTDTQY
abundance: -; v_gene: TRBV2; d_gene: TRBD1; j_gene: TRBJ2-4; CDR3aa: ANSGTGGGNIQY
abundance: -; v_gene: TRBV15; d_gene: -; j_gene: TRBJ1-3; CDR3aa: ATSREGLSGAIY
abundance: -; v_gene: TRBV6-2/TRBV6-3; d_gene: TRBD2; j_gene: TRBJ2-1; CDR3aa: ASSQLTSGGPGLDEQF
abundance: -; v_gene: TRBV19; d_gene: -; j_gene: TRBJ1-1; CDR3aa: ASSIYTMNTEAF
abundance: -; v_gene: TRBV6-2/TRBV6-3; d_gene: TRBD1; j_gene: TRBJ2-5; CDR3aa: ASRPTGVGETQY
abundance: -; v_gene: TRBV5-1; d_gene: -; j_gene: TRBJ2-5; CDR3aa: ASSDPGSAETQY
abundance: few; v_gene: TRBV9; d_gene: -; j_gene: TRBJ2-6; CDR3aa: ASSVPGANVLT
abundance: -; v_gene: TRBV19; d_gene: TRBD2; j_gene: TRBJ2-1; CDR3aa: ASSTPPGLAGVINEQF
abundance: -; v_gene: TRBV11-3; d_gene: -; j_gene: TRBJ2-5; CDR3aa: ASSLAETQY
abundance: once; v_gene: TRBV11-2; d_gene: -; j_gene: TRBJ2-5; CDR3aa: ASSPTPGSRVETQY
abundance: -; v_gene: TRBV21-1; d_gene: -; j_gene: TRBJ1-6; CDR3aa: ASSKRAYNSPLH
abundance: -; v_gene: TRBV7-9; d_gene: -; j_gene: TRBJ1-3; CDR3aa: ASSSPRGGRSGNTIY